A selection of T cell receptor beta chains follows, all from one sample in a study of tumor-infiltrating lymphocytes in oesophageal squamous cell carcinoma. In TCRdb, the PCR reads were re-called with MiXCR into one record per CDR3 protein. The sample holds about 13,000 distinct CDR3 sequences, about half seen once. The sample comprised blood. These receptor sequences come from a female donor with esophageal squamous cell carcinoma. CDR3s include the opening cysteine and the closing phenylalanine or tryptophan. A D gene is named only where the DNA matches it firmly. Size is omitted from some rows. Given values are once, few, many or a class for expanded clones.

many,.,TRBJ2-1,TRBV14,TGTGCCAGCAGCCAAGCTTGGGGGATTAGTAATGAGCAGTTCTTC,CASSQAWGISNEQFF
.,.,TRBJ1-5,TRBV7-4,TGTGCCAGCAGCTTGACAGCCCAGCCCCAGCATTTT,CASSLTAQPQHF
.,TRBD2,TRBJ2-2,TRBV7-2,TGTGCCAGCAGCTCGCGGGAGGAATCCGGGGAGCTGTTTTTT,CASSSREESGELFF
few,TRBD2,TRBJ2-3,TRBV7-2,TGTGCCAGCAGCCCGAATACTAGCGGGAGGGATACGCAGTATTTT,CASSPNTSGRDTQYF
few,TRBD1,TRBJ1-1,TRBV6-1,TGTGCCAGCAGTACGGACAGGGGGAGGACTGAAGCTTTCTTT,CASSTDRGRTEAFF
once,.,TRBJ2-1,TRBV24-1,TGTGCCACCAGTGATTTGGGGCCGAACTACAATGAGCAGTTCTTC,CATSDLGPNYNEQFF
few,.,TRBJ2-3,TRBV7-2,TGTGCCAGCAGCTTAGAGGCTGTGACAGATACGCAGTATTTT,CASSLEAVTDTQYF
.,.,TRBJ2-3,TRBV7-2,TGTGCCAGCAGCTTAGTGGCCTTTCAGGGAGGAGATACGCAGTATTTT,CASSLVAFQGGDTQYF
many,TRBD2,TRBJ2-3,TRBV7-2,TGTGCCAGCAGCGGACAAGCGGGAGGAGCAGATACGCAGTATTTT,CASSGQAGGADTQYF
.,.,TRBJ2-3,TRBV7-3,TGTGCCAGCAGCTTCAGGCCAACAGATACGCAGTATTTT,CASSFRPTDTQYF
.,.,TRBJ2-5,TRBV12-3/TRBV12-4,TGTGCCAGCAGTTCCCCCGAGACCCAGTACTTC,CASSSPETQYF
medium-sized,.,TRBJ2-2,TRBV11-2,TGTGCCAGCAGCTGGGGGTCCGGGATATCCACCGGGGAGCTGTTTTTT,CASSWGSGISTGELFF
.,TRBD1,TRBJ2-7,TRBV28,TGTGCCAGCAGCCCGCGAGGACAGGGCTCCTCCTACGAGCAGTACTTC,CASSPRGQGSSYEQYF
.,.,TRBJ2-7,TRBV14,TGTGCCAGCAGCCAAGCTCATTGGGGGCTAAAGGAGCAGTACTTC,CASSQAHWGLKEQYF
.,.,TRBJ1-6,TRBV5-1,TGCGCCAGCAGCTTGGTCGGCGGAAATAATTCACCCCTCCACTTT,CASSLVGGNNSPLHF
.,.,TRBJ2-5,TRBV7-6,TGTGCTAGCAGCTTAGGTAACGGGGCACAAGAGACCCAGTACTTC,CASSLGNGAQETQYF
.,.,TRBJ2-7,TRBV7-2,TGTGCCAGCAGCTTAGCGGCGAGAAGGCTGGGGAATGAGCAGTACTTC,CASSLAARRLGNEQYF
.,.,TRBJ2-5,TRBV12-3/TRBV12-4,TGTGCCAGCAGTTTGAACGGGGGTGGACAAGAGACCCAGTACTTC,CASSLNGGGQETQYF
.,TRBD2,TRBJ2-1,TRBV7-6,TGTGCCAGCAGCTTAGCGCTTGCCGGGACTAGCGGCTACAATGAGCAGTTCTTC,CASSLALAGTSGYNEQFF
few,.,TRBJ2-5,TRBV7-3,TGTGCCAGCAGCCGAGGGGTGTCGGAGACCCAGTACTTC,CASSRGVSETQYF
.,.,TRBJ2-5,TRBV6-1,TGTGCCAGCAGATTCGTGTACGGGCTACAAGAGACCCAGTACTTC,CASRFVYGLQETQYF
.,.,TRBJ2-5,TRBV7-8,TGTGCCAGCAGCTTAACAGGCCCCCAAGAGACCCAGTACTTC,CASSLTGPQETQYF
.,.,TRBJ2-6,TRBV19,TGTGCCAGTAGTACAGGGGATGGGGCCAACGTCCTGACTTTC,CASSTGDGANVLTF
medium-sized,.,TRBJ2-5,TRBV7-3,TGTGCCAGCAGCCGTCACATGGGAGAGACCCAGTACTTC,CASSRHMGETQYF
medium-sized,.,TRBJ1-2,TRBV28,TGTGCCAGCAGTCGTCCGACAGGAGTAGGGTTCTATGGCTACACCTTC,CASSRPTGVGFYGYTF
.,.,TRBJ2-7,TRBV11-1,TGTGCCAGCAGCTTAGATTTCGACGAGCAGTACTTC,CASSLDFDEQYF
.,TRBD1,TRBJ1-2,TRBV11-2,TGTGCCAGCAGCTTACAAGTGACAGGGGTCTATGGCTACACCTTC,CASSLQVTGVYGYTF